The rows below give T cell receptor beta chains drawn from one sample of a study of T-cell reconstitution after alpha-beta-depleted transplantation in children. MiXCR, applied by TCRdb to the PCR reads, yields one record per CDR3 protein. There are approximately 290,000 distinct CDR3 sequences in the sample; 9.5% to 13% occur only once, and around 24% lies in the top ten. This specimen was peripheral blood, taken 180 days after TCRalphabeta/CD19-depleted stem cell transplant. The receptor set was obtained from a male patient aged 2 to 9 who had a stem cell transplant for chronic granulomatous disease, so the T cells may come from the graft donor. Each CDR3 is given with its conserved first and last residue. The D gene is left open where the match is weak. Where a row states a size, it is once, few, many or the class of an expanded clone; other rows omit it.

>many|-|TRBV7-2|TRBJ2-3
TGTGCCAGCAGCTTAGCGTTGGCAGATACGCAGTATTTT
CASSLALADTQYF
>many|TRBD1|TRBV12-3/TRBV12-4|TRBJ1-2
TGTGCCAGCAGTAAACAGGGGGCAGGCAACTATGGCTACACCTTC
CASSKQGAGNYGYTF
>-|-|TRBV19|TRBJ1-2
TGTGCCAGTAGGATCCTTGGGGGCTATGGCTACACCTTC
CASRILGGYGYTF
>many|TRBD1|TRBV5-6|TRBJ2-6
TGTGCCAGCAGCTCCGGACAGGGGGTTTCTGGGGCCAACGTCCTGACTTTC
CASSSGQGVSGANVLTF
>many|TRBD1|TRBV6-1|TRBJ2-3
TGTGCCAGCAGTAGAGACAGGGGGGGGACAGATACGCAGTATTTT
CASSRDRGGTDTQYF
>many|TRBD2|TRBV7-2|TRBJ2-3
TGTGCCAGCAGCAAGCGACTAGCGGGCCGCAGAGATACGCAGTATTTT
CASSKRLAGRRDTQYF
>many|-|TRBV5-1|TRBJ2-1
TGCGCCAGCAGCATACGGCGGGGTCCATTATCCTACAATGAGCAGTTCTTC
CASSIRRGPLSYNEQFF
>many|TRBD1|TRBV20-1|TRBJ1-4
TGCAGTGCTGAACAGGGGGCTGCTAATGAAAAACTGTTTTTT
CSAEQGAANEKLFF
>-|TRBD2|TRBV3-1|TRBJ2-3
TGTGCCAGCTGCCAAGAACGTCTCCCGGGGGGGATTAGCACAGATACGCAGTATTTT
CASCQERLPGGISTDTQYF
>many|-|TRBV27|TRBJ2-1
TGTGCCAGCAGTTTATCTGGGGGGAGCTCCTACAATGAGCAGTTCTTC
CASSLSGGSSYNEQFF
>many|-|TRBV5-1|TRBJ2-3
TGCGCCAGCATGGGACTTCGCACAGATACGCAGTATTTT
CASMGLRTDTQYF
>many|TRBD2|TRBV7-2|TRBJ2-1
TGTGCCAGCAGCCTACCGACCTTAGCGGGAGGGTCAAATGAGCAGTTCTTC
CASSLPTLAGGSNEQFF
>many|-|TRBV30|TRBJ2-7
TGTGCCTGGGGGAGCTCCTACGAGCAGTACTTC
CAWGSSYEQYF
>many|TRBD2|TRBV7-2|TRBJ2-1
TGTGCCAGCAGCTTAGGCGGGGGGGCCAATGAGCAGTTCTTC
CASSLGGGANEQFF